What follows is one TCR beta chain and its context. Its antigen is unidentified. The data were obtained in a study of shared clonotypes between healthy human individuals. Study conclusions and caveats: Larger estimated richness was generally seen in naive subsets than in memory subsets.

V lost 1 base to trimming and J lost 6 bases, with 10 bases between them. The V gene's germline CDR1 is GTSNPN and CDR2 SVGIG (reference sequence). The length of the CDR3 is 13 residues. The method was immunoSEQ multiplex PCR; TCRdb's version includes in-frame clones alone and lacks a portion of them. The sample lists millions of clones, 85% to 95% occurring once. Specimen: naive CD4+ T cells from PBMCs. Specified subset: CD45RA+ positively selected. The V call is TRBV30, the J call TRBJ1-5; D gene ambiguous. This receptor was obtained from a man younger than 30 in good health. Some clones in this sample may be carry-over from other donors' samples. CDR3 nucleotide sequence: TGTGCCTGGAGTGAGGGCTGGGGTCAGCCCCAGCATTTT. Its protein product is CAWSEGWGQPQHF.